This T cell receptor (beta chain) was identified during a study of blood T cell repertoires in COVID-19. The V gene lost 5 bases and the J gene lost 0 bases, with 11 bases spanning the gap. CDR3 size: 14 residues. Germline values: CDR1 MNHEY, CDR2 SVGAGI. TCRdb's table, derived via immunoSEQ multiplex PCR, lists solely in-frame clones and lacks some. The table records approximately 130,000 clones, about four fifths of them present only once. The source material was peripheral blood. The clonotype originates from a human donor in a cohort sampled during active COVID-19. V is TRBV6-5 and J is TRBJ2-7, with D maybe TRBD1 (6 bases). In nucleotides, the CDR3 is TGTGCCAGCAGTACACAGGGAAGCTCCTACGAGCAGTACTTC. Translated, it gives CASSTQGSSYEQYF.